This TCR beta chain appears in the sequencing data of a study of cytomegalovirus exposure and HLA in healthy donors (dated by TCRdb to about 2017). Regarding the study in general: A later analysis indicated that the 120 validation repertoires were generated on the platform also employed for the 600 to 750 repertoires of the first cohort. The study aimed to test whether signatures of past pathogen exposure could be identified by cataloging public T cell receptors. In addition to the first cohort of 666 subjects, a separate validation cohort of about 120 different subjects was used. To predict cytomegalovirus infection status, the study combined high-throughput TCR immunosequencing, statistical association of individual TCRs with disease status, and machine learning.

On this clone itself: Its antigen target is currently unknown. No much larger clone exists at a distance of one base, and base qualities are not known.

The library was produced with the immunoSEQ multiplex PCR assay. Per the source publication's procedure: To diagnose cytomegalovirus status from the catalog of TCR beta chain sequences, a statistical classification framework was built. Imported from immuneACCESS, the table was reduced by TCRdb to in-frame sequences with V and J called. These copies leave out some clones; in studies compared against another copy, an unresolved V gene accounts for under half, and the cause of the remainder is not known. The V and J calls and clone size come from that table; D and trimming were worked out from the DNA. The sample contains roughly 220,000 clones, around four fifths of them found a single time. Over 12% of the sample rests with the top ten. In the germline V gene, CDR1 corresponds to MNHEY and CDR2 to SVGAGI. The CDR3 has 15 amino acids, counting the end cysteine and phenylalanine. The sequence is cut down to CDR3 DNA, 45 bases in frame from base 1. V drops 3 bases and J drops 0 bases, leaving 11 bases in between.

Study-wide findings and limitations: It was suggested by the authors that the approach could potentially be generalized to other disease states and immunological phenotypes. Most TCR sequences were observed very rarely across donors, whereas some public TCRs were present in many individuals. Subsequent analysis determined that TCRs grouped into clusters in the first cohort also showed a tendency toward co-occurrence across the 90 to 150 validation repertoires, and 94% of cluster scores exceeded 0. The classifier was reported to diagnose cytomegalovirus status with high specificity and sensitivity in both the original and validation cohorts. In vitro tests confirmed that a few of the cytomegalovirus-associated TCR beta chains recognize cytomegalovirus antigens. All 120 or so repertoires were used to score co-occurrence in the validation cohort in a later analysis, because that analysis had no HLA typing for the cohort. The study gave a list of about 150 TCR beta chains associated with cytomegalovirus.

The donors were included in the validation cohort of 120 subjects, a group kept apart from the roughly 700-subject first cohort. Sequenced material: PBMCs. The source is a woman aged 30 to 39 in good health and CMV-seropositive. The V gene is TRBV6-5 and the J gene is TRBJ1-1, and possibly TRBD1, on 5 matching bases. The nucleotide sequence is TGTGCCAGCAGTTATTCGACAGAGCTGAACACTGAAGCTTTCTTT. This is translated as CASSYSTELNTEAFF.